These 8 T cell receptor beta chains came from one sample sequenced in a study of blood T cell repertoires in COVID-19 (dated by TCRdb to about 2020). Receptor amplification or capture employed the immunoSEQ multiplex PCR assay. TCRdb took this table from immuneACCESS and kept in-frame rearrangements with V and J called. Such tables lack part of the clones; where checked against another copy, unresolved V genes explain under half of the gap, and the rest is unexplained. Here the sample has 84,000 or so clones; 81% occur a single time. The top ten hold approximately 13% of the sample. Sequenced sample: peripheral blood. Receptors were obtained from a human donor in a cohort sampled during active COVID-19.

This clone was counted a few times. The rearrangement joins TRBV2 to TRBJ2-1, with TRBD1 matching over 7 bases. The J segment lost 8 bases and the V segment lost 7 bases, leaving 11 bases of the junction unmatched. CDR1 is SNHLY, CDR2 FYNNEI, per germline. This CDR3 is built from 14 residues. CDR3: CASKRGLAEDEQFF. CDR3 nucleotides: TGTGCCAGCAAGAGGGGGCTAGCCGAGGATGAGCAGTTCTTC.

This clone came up once. The chain recombines TRBV6-1 with TRBJ1-1, with D unclear. Germline CDR1 MNHNS, CDR2 SASEGT. The CDR3 contains 14 residues. The germline V and J ends were trimmed by 3 bases and 0 bases, with 8 bases remaining between them. CDR3: CASSDEDLNTEAFF. The CDR3 DNA reads TGTGCCAGCAGTGATGAGGACTTGAACACTGAAGCTTTCTTT.

The J gene is TRBJ2-3, the V gene TRBV5-1, with 9 bases fitting TRBD2. Germline CDR1 and CDR2: SGHRS and YFSETQ. The CDR3 is 15 residues long. The junction had 6 bases not matched to a gene; V was cut back by 5 bases and J by 2 bases. The DNA for the CDR3 is TGCGCCAGCAGTGGGGCGGGGGGGCCCACAGATACGCAGTATTTT. This encodes CASSGAGGPTDTQYF.

The chain uses TRBV4-2 and TRBJ1-4, with D hard to call. The V gene lost 8 bases and the J gene lost 4 bases, with 17 bases spanning the gap. CDR3 size: 15 residues. Germline-derived CDR1 and CDR2 are LGHNA and YNFKEQ. CDR3 bases: TGTGCCAGCTTAGCCACGGTCTCGCTTAATGAAAAACTGTTTTTT. It encodes CASLATVSLNEKLFF.

J is TRBJ1-6 and V is TRBV6-2 or TRBV6-3; 9 positions agree with TRBD1. The CDR3 has 15 residues. V gave up 4 bases and J gave up 8 bases; unmatched junction bases: 6. Germline V gene lookup returns CDR1 MNHEY and CDR2 SVGEGT. The CDR3 region has the DNA TGTGCCAGCAGTTCCTACAGGGGGCAGGATTCACCCCTCCACTTT. As protein: CASSSYRGQDSPLHF.

Written as DNA, the CDR3 is TGTGCCAGCAAAGAGGGGCCAGGGGGCTCCTACGAGCAGTACTTC. This translates into CASKEGPGGSYEQYF. The J gene is TRBJ2-7, the V gene TRBV6-5; 7 bases are shared with TRBD1. CDR3 length equals 15 residues. V gave up 7 bases and J gave up 0 bases; unmatched junction bases: 9. Germline CDR1 and CDR2: MNHEY and SVGAGI.

This clone was counted a few times. The V and J genes are TRBV10-1 and TRBJ2-2; D is undetermined. The CDR3 has 14 residues. Trimming removed 6 bases at V and 3 bases at J, with 11 bases between. Germline values: CDR1 WNHNN, CDR2 SYGVQD (reference sequence). The CDR3 region is CASRPRVDTGELFF. The DNA for the CDR3 is TGCGCCAGCAGACCGAGAGTCGACACCGGGGAGCTGTTTTTT.

The genes are TRBV7-3 and TRBJ2-1, with 8 bases matching TRBD1. Looked up from germline, CDR1 is SGHTA and CDR2 is FQGTGA. CDR3 length: 15 residues. V lost 2 bases and J lost 9; bases outside the gene matches: 9. DNA for the CDR3: TGTGCCAGCAGCTTAGGTCGGACAGGGTGGGGTGAGCAGTTCTTC. It codes for CASSLGRTGWGEQFF.